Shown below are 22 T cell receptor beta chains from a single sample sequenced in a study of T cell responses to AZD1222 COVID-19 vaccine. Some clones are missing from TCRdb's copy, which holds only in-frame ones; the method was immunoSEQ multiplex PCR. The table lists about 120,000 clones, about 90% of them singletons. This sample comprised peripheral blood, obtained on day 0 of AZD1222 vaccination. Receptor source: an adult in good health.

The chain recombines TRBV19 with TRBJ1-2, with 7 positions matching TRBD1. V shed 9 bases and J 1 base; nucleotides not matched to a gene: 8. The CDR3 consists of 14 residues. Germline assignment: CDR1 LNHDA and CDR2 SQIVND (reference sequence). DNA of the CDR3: TGTGCCAGCTACGACAGGGCGTTTAACTATGGCTACACCTTC. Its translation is CASYDRAFNYGYTF.

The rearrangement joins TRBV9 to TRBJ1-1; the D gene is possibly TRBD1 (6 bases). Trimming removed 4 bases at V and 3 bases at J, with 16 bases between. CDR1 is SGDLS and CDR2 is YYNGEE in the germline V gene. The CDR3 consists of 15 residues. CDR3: CASSRRWGADTEAFF. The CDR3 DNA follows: TGTGCCAGCAGCCGACGGTGGGGGGCCGACACTGAAGCTTTCTTT.

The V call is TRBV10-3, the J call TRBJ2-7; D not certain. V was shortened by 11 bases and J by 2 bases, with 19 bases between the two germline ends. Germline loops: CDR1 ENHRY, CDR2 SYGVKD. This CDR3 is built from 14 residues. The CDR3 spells CASTREPDAYEQYV. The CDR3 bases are TGTGCCTCCACGCGCGAGCCCGATGCCTACGAGCAGTACGTC.

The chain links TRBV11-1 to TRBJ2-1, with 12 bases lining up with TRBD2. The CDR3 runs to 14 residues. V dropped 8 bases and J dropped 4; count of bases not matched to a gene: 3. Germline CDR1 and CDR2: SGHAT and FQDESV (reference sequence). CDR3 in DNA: TGTGCCAGCGAACTAGCGGGAGGATACAATGAGCAGTTCTTC. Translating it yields CASELAGGYNEQFF.

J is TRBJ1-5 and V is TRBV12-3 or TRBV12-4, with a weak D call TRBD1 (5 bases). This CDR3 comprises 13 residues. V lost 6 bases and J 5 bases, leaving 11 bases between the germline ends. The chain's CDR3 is CASSSKQDQPQHF. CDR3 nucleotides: TGTGCCAGCAGCTCGAAACAGGATCAGCCCCAGCATTTT.

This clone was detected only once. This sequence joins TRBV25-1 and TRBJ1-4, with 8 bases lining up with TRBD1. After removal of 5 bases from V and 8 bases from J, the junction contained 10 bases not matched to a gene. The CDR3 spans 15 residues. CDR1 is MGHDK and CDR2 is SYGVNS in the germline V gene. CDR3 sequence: CASSRPGQGGEKLFF. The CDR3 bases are TGTGCCAGCAGTCGACCCGGACAGGGAGGAGAAAAACTGTTTTTT.

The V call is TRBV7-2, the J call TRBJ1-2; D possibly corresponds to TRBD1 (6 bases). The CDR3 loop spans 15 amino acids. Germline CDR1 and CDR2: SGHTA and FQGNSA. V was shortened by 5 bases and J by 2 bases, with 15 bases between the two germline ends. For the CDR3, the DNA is TGTGCCAGCAGCCCCCCGGGGGGGCGCAACTATGGCTACACCTTC. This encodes CASSPPGGRNYGYTF.

The CDR3 reads CASSDRRNQPQHF. Written as DNA, the CDR3 is TGTGCCAGCAGTGACCGGAGGAATCAGCCCCAGCATTTT. The chain carries TRBV5-6 and TRBJ1-5; D unclear. The V end lost 5 bases, the J end lost 4 bases, and 10 bases lay between the germline ends. CDR1 SGHDT and CDR2 YYEEEE come from the germline V gene. The CDR3 has 13 amino acids.

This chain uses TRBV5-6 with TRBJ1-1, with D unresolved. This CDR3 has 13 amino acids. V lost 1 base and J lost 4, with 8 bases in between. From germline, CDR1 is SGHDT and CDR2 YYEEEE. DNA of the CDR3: TGTGCCAGCAGCTTGAGAGGGTTCACTGAAGCTTTCTTT. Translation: CASSLRGFTEAFF.

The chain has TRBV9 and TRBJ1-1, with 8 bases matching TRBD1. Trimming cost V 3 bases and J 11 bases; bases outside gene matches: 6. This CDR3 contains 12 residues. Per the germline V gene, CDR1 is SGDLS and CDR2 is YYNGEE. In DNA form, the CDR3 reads TGTGCCAGCAGCGCTTCAGGGGGCCCTGCTTTCTTT. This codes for CASSASGGPAFF.

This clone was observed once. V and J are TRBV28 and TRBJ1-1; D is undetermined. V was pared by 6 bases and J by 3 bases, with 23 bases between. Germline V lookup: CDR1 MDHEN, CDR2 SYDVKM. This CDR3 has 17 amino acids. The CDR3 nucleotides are TGTGCCAGCAGGGGCCGAAGGGATACTTTTGGGGACACTGAAGCTTTCTTT. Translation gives CASRGRRDTFGDTEAFF. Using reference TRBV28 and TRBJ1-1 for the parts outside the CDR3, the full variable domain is DVKVTQSSRYLVKRTGEKVFLECVQDMDHENMFWYRQDPGLGLRLIYFSYDVKMKEKGDIPEGYSVSREKKERFSLILESASTNQTSMYLCASRGRRDTFGDTEAFFGQGTRLTVV.

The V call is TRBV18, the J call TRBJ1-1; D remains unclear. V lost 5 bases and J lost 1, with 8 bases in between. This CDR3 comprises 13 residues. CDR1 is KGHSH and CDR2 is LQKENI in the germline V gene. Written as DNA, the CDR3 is TGTGCCAGCTCAGGCCGGGAGAACACTGAAGCTTTCTTT. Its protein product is CASSGRENTEAFF.

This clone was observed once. The CDR3 loop reads CARQGYEQFF. The CDR3 coding sequence is TGTGCCAGACAGGGTTATGAGCAGTTCTTC. The chain links TRBV7-8 to TRBJ2-1; tentative D call: TRBD1 (6 bases). CDR1 SGHVS and CDR2 FQNEAQ come from the germline V gene. Trimming removed 9 bases from V and 8 bases from J, with 8 bases in between. The CDR3 has 10 amino acids.

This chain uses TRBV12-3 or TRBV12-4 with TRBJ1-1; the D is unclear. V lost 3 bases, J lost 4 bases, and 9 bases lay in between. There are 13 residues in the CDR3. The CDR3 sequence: CASSLIRGTEAFF. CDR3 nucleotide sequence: TGTGCCAGCAGTTTGATTCGGGGCACTGAAGCTTTCTTT.

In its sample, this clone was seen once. CDR3 coding DNA: TGCAGCGTTGCGAGGATCCGGGGAGGTGAGACCCAGTACTTC. As protein: CSVARIRGGETQYF. The chain joins TRBV29-1 to TRBJ2-5; D is possibly TRBD2 (6 bases). CDR1 and CDR2 from the germline V gene are SQVTM and ANQGSEA. The CDR3 extends over 14 amino acids. The V end was cut by 4 bases, the J end by 5 bases, with 17 bases between. Full variable domain (remainder filled in from reference TRBV29-1 and TRBJ2-5): SAVISQKPSRDICQRGTSLTIQCQVDSQVTMMFWYRQQPGQSLTLIATANQGSEATYESGFVIDKFPISRPNLTFSTLTVSNMSPEDSSIYLCSVARIRGGETQYFGPGTRLLVL.

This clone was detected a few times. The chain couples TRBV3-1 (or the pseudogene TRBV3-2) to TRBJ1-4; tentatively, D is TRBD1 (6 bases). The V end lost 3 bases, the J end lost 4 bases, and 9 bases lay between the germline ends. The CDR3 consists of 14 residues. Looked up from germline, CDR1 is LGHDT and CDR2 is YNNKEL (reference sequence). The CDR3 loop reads CASSQGAVNEKLFF. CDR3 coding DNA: TGTGCCAGCAGCCAGGGGGCAGTTAATGAAAAACTGTTTTTT.

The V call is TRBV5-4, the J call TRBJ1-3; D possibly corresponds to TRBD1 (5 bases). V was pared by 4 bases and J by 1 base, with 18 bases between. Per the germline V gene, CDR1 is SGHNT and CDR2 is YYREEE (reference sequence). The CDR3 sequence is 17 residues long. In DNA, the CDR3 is TGTGCCAGCAGCCCGGGAGGCCGGGGACGGTCTGGAAACACCATATATTTT. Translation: CASSPGGRGRSGNTIYF. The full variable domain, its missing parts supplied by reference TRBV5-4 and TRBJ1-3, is ETGVTQSPTHLIKTRGQQVTLRCSSQSGHNTVSWYQQALGQGPQFIFQYYREEENGRGNFPPRFSGLQFPNYSSELNVNALELDDSALYLCASSPGGRGRSGNTIYFGEGSWLTVV.

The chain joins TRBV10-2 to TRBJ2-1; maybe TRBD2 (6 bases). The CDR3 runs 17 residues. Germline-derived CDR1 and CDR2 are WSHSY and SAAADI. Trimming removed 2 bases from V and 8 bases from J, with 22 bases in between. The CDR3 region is CASSEPRSTSSDYEQFF. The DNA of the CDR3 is TGCGCCAGCAGTGAGCCTAGAAGTACTAGCTCGGATTATGAGCAGTTCTTC.

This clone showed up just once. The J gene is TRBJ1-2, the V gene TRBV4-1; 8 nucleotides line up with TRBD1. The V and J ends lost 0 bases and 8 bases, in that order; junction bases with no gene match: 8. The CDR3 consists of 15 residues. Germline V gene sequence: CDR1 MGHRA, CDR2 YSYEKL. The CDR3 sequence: CASSQESAGGRGYTF. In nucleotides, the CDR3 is TGCGCCAGCAGCCAAGAAAGCGCAGGGGGCAGGGGCTACACCTTC.

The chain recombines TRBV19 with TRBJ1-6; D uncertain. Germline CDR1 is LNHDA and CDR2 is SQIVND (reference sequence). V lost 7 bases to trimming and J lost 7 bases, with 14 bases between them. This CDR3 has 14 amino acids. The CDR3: CASTHGGFNSPLHF. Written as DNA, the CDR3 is TGTGCCAGTACCCACGGAGGGTTCAATTCACCCCTCCACTTT.

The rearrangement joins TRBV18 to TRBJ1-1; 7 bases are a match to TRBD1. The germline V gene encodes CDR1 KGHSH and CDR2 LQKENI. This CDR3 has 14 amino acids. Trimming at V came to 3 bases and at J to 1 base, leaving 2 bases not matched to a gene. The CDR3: CASSPQGENTEAFF. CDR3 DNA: TGTGCCAGCTCACCCCAGGGGGAGAACACTGAAGCTTTCTTT.

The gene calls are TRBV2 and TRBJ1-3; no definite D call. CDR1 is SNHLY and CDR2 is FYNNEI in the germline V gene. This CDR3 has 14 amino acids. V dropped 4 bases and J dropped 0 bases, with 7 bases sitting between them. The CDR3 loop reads CASSGGISGNTIYF. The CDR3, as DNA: TGTGCCAGCAGTGGAGGGATCTCTGGAAACACCATATATTTT.